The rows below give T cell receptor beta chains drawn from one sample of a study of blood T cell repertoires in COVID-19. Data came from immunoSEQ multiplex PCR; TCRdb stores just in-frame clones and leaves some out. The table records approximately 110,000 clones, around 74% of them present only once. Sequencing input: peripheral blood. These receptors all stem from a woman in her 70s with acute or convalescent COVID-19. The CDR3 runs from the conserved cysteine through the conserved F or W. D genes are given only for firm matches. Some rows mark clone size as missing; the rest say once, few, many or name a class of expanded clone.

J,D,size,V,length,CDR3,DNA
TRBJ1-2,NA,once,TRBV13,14,CASSFRVLGYGYTF,TGTGCCAGCAGCTTCCGGGTCCTCGGCTATGGCTACACCTTC
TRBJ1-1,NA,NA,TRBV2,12,CASSRREVEAFF,TGTGCCAGCAGTCGAAGGGAGGTAGAAGCTTTCTTT
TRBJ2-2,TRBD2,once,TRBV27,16,CASSPLSGGETGELFF,TGTGCCAGCAGTCCCCTTAGCGGGGGGGAGACCGGGGAGCTGTTTTTT
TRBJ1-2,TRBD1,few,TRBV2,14,CASSPGQGRYGYTF,TGTGCCAGCAGTCCTGGACAGGGTCGGTATGGCTACACCTTC
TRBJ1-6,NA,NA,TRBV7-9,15,CASSLEGRQSSALHF,TGTGCCAGCAGCTTAGAAGGAAGACAGTCATCGGCCCTCCACTTT
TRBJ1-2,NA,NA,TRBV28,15,CASSLSQRGGGGYTF,TGTGCCAGCAGTTTATCACAGCGCGGCGGAGGGGGCTACACCTTC
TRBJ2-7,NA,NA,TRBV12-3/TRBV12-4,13,CASSARQDYEQYF,TGTGCCAGCAGTGCCCGACAGGACTACGAGCAGTACTTC
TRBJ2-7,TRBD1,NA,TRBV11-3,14,CASSPRQGSYEQYF,TGTGCCAGCAGCCCCCGACAGGGGTCCTACGAGCAGTACTTC
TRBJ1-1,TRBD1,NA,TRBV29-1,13,CSVQAGGRTEAFF,TGCAGCGTTCAGGCAGGGGGGCGGACTGAAGCTTTCTTT
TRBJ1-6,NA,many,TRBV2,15,CASSFDTSYNSPLHF,TGTGCCAGCAGTTTTGACACCTCCTATAATTCACCCCTCCACTTT
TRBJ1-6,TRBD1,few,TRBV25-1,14,CASRAQGAESPLHF,TGTGCCAGCCGTGCGCAGGGGGCAGAGTCACCCCTCCACTTT
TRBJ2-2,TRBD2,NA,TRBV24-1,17,CATSDYSGGKRPGELFF,TGTGCCACCAGTGATTATAGCGGGGGCAAGAGGCCCGGGGAGCTGTTTTTT
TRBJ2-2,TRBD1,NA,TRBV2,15,CASSMGTANTGELFF,TGTGCCAGCAGTATGGGGACAGCGAACACCGGGGAGCTGTTTTTT
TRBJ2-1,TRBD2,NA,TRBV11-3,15,CASSLGRGAYNEQFF,TGTGCCAGCAGTCTCGGGCGGGGGGCCTACAATGAGCAGTTCTTC
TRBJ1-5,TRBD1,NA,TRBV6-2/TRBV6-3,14,CASSDGTADQPQHF,TGTGCCAGCAGCGATGGGACAGCGGATCAGCCCCAGCATTTT
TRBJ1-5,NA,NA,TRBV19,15,CASSIRINSNQPQHF,TGTGCCAGTAGTATTAGAATCAATAGCAATCAGCCCCAGCATTTT
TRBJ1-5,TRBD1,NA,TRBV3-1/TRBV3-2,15,CASSQGTGMDQPQHF,TGTGCCAGCAGCCAAGGGACAGGGATGGATCAGCCCCAGCATTTT